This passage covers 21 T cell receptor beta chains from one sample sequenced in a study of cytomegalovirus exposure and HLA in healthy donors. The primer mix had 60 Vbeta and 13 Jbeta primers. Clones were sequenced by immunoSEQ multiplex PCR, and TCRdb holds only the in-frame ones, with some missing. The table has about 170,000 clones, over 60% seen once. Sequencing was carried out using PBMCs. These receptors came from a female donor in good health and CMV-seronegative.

This chain's CDR3 is CASSLVAADTQYF. Here the CDR3 DNA reads TGTGCCAGCAGCTTGGTGGCAGCAGATACGCAGTATTTT. V is TRBV5-6 and J is TRBJ2-3; unclear D gene. The CDR3 loop spans 13 amino acids. Germline V gene data show CDR1 as SGHDT and CDR2 as YYEEEE. Deletions cut 0 bases from V and 4 bases from J, with 6 bases between.

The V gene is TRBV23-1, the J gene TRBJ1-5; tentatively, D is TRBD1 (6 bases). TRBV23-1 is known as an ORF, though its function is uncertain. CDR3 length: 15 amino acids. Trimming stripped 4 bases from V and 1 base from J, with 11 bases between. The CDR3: CASSRDTFSNQPQHF. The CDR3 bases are TGCGCCAGCAGTCGGGACACCTTCAGCAATCAGCCCCAGCATTTT.

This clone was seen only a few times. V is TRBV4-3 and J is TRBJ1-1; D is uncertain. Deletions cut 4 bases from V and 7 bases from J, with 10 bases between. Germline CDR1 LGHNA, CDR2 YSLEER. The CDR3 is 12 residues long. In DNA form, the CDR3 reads TGCGCCAGCAGCCTCGTCGAGGGTGAAGCTTTCTTT. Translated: CASSLVEGEAFF.

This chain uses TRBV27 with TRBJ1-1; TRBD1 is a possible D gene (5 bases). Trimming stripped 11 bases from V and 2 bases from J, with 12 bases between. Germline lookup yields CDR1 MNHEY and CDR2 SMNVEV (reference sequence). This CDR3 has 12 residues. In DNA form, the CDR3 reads TGTGCCGCAGGGCCTATCAACACTGAAGCTTTCTTT. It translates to CAAGPINTEAFF.

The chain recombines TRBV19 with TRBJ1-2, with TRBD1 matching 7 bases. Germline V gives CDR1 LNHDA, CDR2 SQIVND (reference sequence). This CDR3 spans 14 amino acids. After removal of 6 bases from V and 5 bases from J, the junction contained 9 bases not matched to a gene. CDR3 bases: TGTGCCAGTAGGCCAGAGGGACAGACGTATGGCTACACCTTC. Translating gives CASRPEGQTYGYTF.

CDR3 sequence: CASADTYRGDALFF. CDR3 in DNA: TGCGCCAGCGCCGATACATACCGGGGGGACGCACTGTTTTTT. The chain recombines TRBV4-1 with TRBJ1-4; tentative D call: TRBD1 (5 bases). V gave up 8 bases and J gave up 13 bases, with 23 bases separating them. The germline gives CDR1 MGHRA, CDR2 YSYEKL. CDR3 size: 14 residues.

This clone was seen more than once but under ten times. The CDR3 reads CASLQGSEKLFF. The CDR3 bases are TGTGCCAGCTTACAGGGTAGTGAAAAACTGTTTTTT. The chain has TRBV21-1 and TRBJ1-4; whether TRBD1, the table's D call, matches the DNA was not checked. TRBV21-1 is designated a pseudogene. The CDR3 contains 12 residues.

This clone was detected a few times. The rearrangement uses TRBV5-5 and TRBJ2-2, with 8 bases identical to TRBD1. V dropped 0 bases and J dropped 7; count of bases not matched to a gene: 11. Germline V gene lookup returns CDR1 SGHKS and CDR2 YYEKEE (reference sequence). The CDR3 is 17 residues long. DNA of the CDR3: TGTGCCAGCAGCTTGGCCGTTGGACAGGGTCTTAGCGGGGAGCTGTTTTTT. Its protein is CASSLAVGQGLSGELFF.

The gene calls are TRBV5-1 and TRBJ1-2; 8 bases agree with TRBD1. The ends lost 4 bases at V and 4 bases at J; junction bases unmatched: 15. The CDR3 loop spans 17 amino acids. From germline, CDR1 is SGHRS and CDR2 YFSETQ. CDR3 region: CASSARQGSSYGYGYTF. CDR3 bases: TGCGCCAGCAGCGCTCGACAGGGGTCGAGTTACGGCTATGGCTACACCTTC.

In DNA form, the CDR3 reads TGTGCCTGGAGGGTACAGGGAGTAGCTAACTATGGCTACACCTTC. Its translation is CAWRVQGVANYGYTF. The chain carries TRBV30 and TRBJ1-2, with D maybe TRBD1 (6 bases). The CDR3 covers 15 residues. The germline V and J ends were trimmed by 3 bases and 0 bases, with 14 bases remaining between them. Germline CDR1 and CDR2: GTSNPN and SVGIG (reference sequence). The entire variable domain, with the rest obtained from reference TRBV30 and TRBJ1-2, is as follows: SQTIHQWPATLVQPVGSPLSLECTVEGTSNPNLYWYRQAAGRGLQLLFYSVGIGQISSEVPQNLSASRPQDRQFILSSKKLLLSDSGFYLCAWRVQGVANYGYTFGSGTRLTVV.

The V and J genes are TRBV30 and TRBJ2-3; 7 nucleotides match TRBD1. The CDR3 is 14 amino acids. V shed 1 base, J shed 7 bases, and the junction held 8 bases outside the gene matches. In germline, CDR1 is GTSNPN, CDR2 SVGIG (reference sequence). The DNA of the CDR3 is TGTGCCTGGAGTGCGGAGACAGGGAGAAATACGCAGTATTTT. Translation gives CAWSAETGRNTQYF. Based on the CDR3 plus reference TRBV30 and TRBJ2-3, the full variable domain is SQTIHQWPATLVQPVGSPLSLECTVEGTSNPNLYWYRQAAGRGLQLLFYSVGIGQISSEVPQNLSASRPQDRQFILSSKKLLLSDSGFYLCAWSAETGRNTQYFGPGTRLTVL.

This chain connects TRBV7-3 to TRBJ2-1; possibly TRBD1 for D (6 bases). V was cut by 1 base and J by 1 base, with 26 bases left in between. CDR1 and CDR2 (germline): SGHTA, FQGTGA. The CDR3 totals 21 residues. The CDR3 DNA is TGTGCCAGCAGCTTAAGGGGGCCCGGGGACCGCCCTGTTAAATCCTACAATGAGCAGTTCTTC. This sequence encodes CASSLRGPGDRPVKSYNEQFF.

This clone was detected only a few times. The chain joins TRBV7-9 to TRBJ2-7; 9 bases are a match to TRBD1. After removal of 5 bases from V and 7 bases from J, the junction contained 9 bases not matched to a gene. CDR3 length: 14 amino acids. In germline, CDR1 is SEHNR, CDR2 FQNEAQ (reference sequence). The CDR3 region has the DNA TGTGCCAGCAGCGCGAGGGACAGGGCTCGGGAGCAGTACTTC. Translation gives CASSARDRAREQYF.

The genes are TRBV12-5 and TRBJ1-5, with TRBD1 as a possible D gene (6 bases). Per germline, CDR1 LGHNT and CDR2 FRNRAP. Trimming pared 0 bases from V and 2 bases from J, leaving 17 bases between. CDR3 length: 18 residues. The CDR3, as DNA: TGTGCTAGTGGTTTGGTACTTGGCAGGGGAGAGCGCAATCAGCCCCAGCATTTT. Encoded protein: CASGLVLGRGERNQPQHF.

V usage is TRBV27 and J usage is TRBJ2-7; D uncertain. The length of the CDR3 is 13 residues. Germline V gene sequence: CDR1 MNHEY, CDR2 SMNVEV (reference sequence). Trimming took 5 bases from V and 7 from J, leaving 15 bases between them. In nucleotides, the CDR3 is TGTGCCAGCAGTACGACCTCTAGAGTAGAGCAGTACTTC. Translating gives CASSTTSRVEQYF.

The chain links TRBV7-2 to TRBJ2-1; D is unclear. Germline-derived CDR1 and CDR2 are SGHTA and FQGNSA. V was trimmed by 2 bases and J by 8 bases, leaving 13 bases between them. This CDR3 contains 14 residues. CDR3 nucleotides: TGTGCCAGCAGCTTAATAGTTAGTTCGGATGAGCAGTTCTTC. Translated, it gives CASSLIVSSDEQFF.

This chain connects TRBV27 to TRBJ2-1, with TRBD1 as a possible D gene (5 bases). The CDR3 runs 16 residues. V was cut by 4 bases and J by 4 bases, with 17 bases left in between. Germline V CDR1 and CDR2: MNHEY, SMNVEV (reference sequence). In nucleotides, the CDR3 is TGTGCCAGCAGTTCCTTGAAGGGGTTCAGGTACAATGAGCAGTTCTTC. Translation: CASSSLKGFRYNEQFF.

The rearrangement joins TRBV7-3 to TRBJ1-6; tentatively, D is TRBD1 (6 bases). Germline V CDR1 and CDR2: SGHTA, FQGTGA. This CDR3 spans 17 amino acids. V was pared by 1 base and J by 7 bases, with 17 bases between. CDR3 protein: CASSLIPVEGGNSPLHF. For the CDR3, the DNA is TGTGCCAGCAGCTTAATCCCGGTCGAAGGGGGAAATTCACCCCTCCACTTT.

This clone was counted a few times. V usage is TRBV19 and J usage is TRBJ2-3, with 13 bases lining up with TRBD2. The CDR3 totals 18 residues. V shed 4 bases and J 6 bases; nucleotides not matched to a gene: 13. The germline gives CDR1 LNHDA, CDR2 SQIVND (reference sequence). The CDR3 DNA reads TGTGCCAGTAGTAGGAGCGTCGTACTAGCGGGAGGGCTCGATACGCAGTATTTT. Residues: CASSRSVVLAGGLDTQYF.

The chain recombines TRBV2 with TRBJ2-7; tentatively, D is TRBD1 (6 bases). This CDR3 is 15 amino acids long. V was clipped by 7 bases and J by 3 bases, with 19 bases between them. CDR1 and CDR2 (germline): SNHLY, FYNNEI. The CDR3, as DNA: TGTGCCAGCACCCACACAGGGACGGATTACTACGAGCAGTACTTC. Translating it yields CASTHTGTDYYEQYF.

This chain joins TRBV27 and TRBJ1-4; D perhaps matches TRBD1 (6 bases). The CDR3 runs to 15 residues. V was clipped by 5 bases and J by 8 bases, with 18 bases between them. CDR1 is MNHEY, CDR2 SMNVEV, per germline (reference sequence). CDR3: CASSPGRGREEKLFF. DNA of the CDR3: TGTGCCAGCAGTCCGGGCAGGGGTAGGGAAGAAAAACTGTTTTTT.